The clone carrying this T cell receptor (beta chain) was counted a few times. Its antigen remains unidentified. The germline gives CDR1 SGHKS, CDR2 YYEKEE (reference sequence). V lost 2 bases and J lost 8; bases outside the gene matches: 7. The length of the CDR3 is 14 residues. An immunoSEQ assay, version v3.0, was performed at survey level. Assay used: immunoSEQ multiplex PCR; TCRdb lists only in-frame clones, some missing. The sample lists about 11,000 clones; approximately 90% were seen once. The data stem from a study of long-term antiretroviral therapy in people with HIV. Study-level points and caveats: Documentation of ART adherence, viral resistance or therapy changes was absent. Diversity rose after ART but stayed below transplant donor controls. Controls exceeded HIV repertoires in CDR3 length range.

Held in samples before DNA extraction were about 0.85-10 million cryopreserved PBMC. This TCR was recovered from a middle-aged woman with HIV. This sample comprised unsorted PBMCs, obtained 0.2 years before starting antiretroviral therapy. The chain carries TRBV5-5 and TRBJ1-2; 9 positions agree with TRBD1. The CDR3: CASSFTGGAGGYTF. In DNA form, the CDR3 reads TGTGCCAGCAGCTTTACAGGGGGCGCGGGGGGCTACACCTTC.